The rows below give T cell receptor beta chains drawn from one sample of a study of T cells in Graves' hyperthyroidism and ophthalmopathy. Via MiXCR, TCRdb re-called the multiplex PCR reads, giving one row per CDR3 protein. Among approximately 690,000 distinct CDR3 sequences listed, about 14% were seen once. The sample consisted of blood. The receptors shown here come from a woman aged 45-59 years with Graves' ophthalmopathy. CDR3s include the opening cysteine and the closing phenylalanine or tryptophan. The order of the fields is V gene, CDR3 length, J gene, clone size, D gene, CDR3 DNA, CDR3 protein. The D gene is left open where the match is weak. The size of a clone is reported for some rows only, either as once, few or many, or as a class for expanded clones.

v_call: TRBV5-1; cdr3_length: 16; j_call: TRBJ2-3; clone_size: -; d_call: TRBD1; cdr3_nt: TGCGCCAGCAGCAGTAAGCCGGGACAGACCACAGATACGCAGTATTTT; cdr3_aa: CASSSKPGQTTDTQYF
v_call: TRBV25-1; cdr3_length: 14; j_call: TRBJ1-1; clone_size: few; d_call: TRBD1; cdr3_nt: TGTGCCAGCAGTGATTGGACAGGGGAGACTGAAGCTTTCTTT; cdr3_aa: CASSDWTGETEAFF
v_call: TRBV5-6; cdr3_length: 13; j_call: TRBJ2-1; clone_size: few; d_call: -; cdr3_nt: TGTGCCAGCAGCCCGGGACTCGACAATGAGCAGTTCTTC; cdr3_aa: CASSPGLDNEQFF
v_call: TRBV6-2/TRBV6-3; cdr3_length: 14; j_call: TRBJ1-1; clone_size: many; d_call: -; cdr3_nt: TGTGCCAGCAGTCTTACAGGGTGGAACACTGAAGCTTTCTTT; cdr3_aa: CASSLTGWNTEAFF
v_call: TRBV5-1; cdr3_length: 13; j_call: TRBJ1-2; clone_size: many; d_call: -; cdr3_nt: TGTGCCAGCAGTTTACAGGGAAACTATGGCTACACCTTC; cdr3_aa: CASSLQGNYGYTF
v_call: TRBV27; cdr3_length: 15; j_call: TRBJ1-2; clone_size: many; d_call: -; cdr3_nt: TGTGCCAGCAGTTTGATGACGGAGGGTGGCTATGGCTACACCTTC; cdr3_aa: CASSLMTEGGYGYTF
v_call: TRBV7-2; cdr3_length: 17; j_call: TRBJ2-6; clone_size: many; d_call: -; cdr3_nt: TGTGCCAGCAGCTTAGTTAGTAGGCTCTCTGGGGCCAACGTCCTGACTTTC; cdr3_aa: CASSLVSRLSGANVLTF
v_call: TRBV11-3; cdr3_length: 18; j_call: TRBJ2-7; clone_size: many; d_call: TRBD1; cdr3_nt: TGTGCCAGCAGCTTAGATCGGTCAGCCGGGACAGGGGCGTACGAGCAGTACTTC; cdr3_aa: CASSLDRSAGTGAYEQYF
v_call: TRBV7-8; cdr3_length: 17; j_call: TRBJ1-5; clone_size: -; d_call: -; cdr3_nt: TGTGCCAGCAGCTTATCCAGAACCCCTCGGGGCAATCAGCCCCAGCATTTT; cdr3_aa: CASSLSRTPRGNQPQHF
v_call: TRBV20-1; cdr3_length: 12; j_call: TRBJ2-7; clone_size: -; d_call: -; cdr3_nt: TGCAGTGCTTCCTTAGAGTCCTACGGGCAGTACTTC; cdr3_aa: CSASLESYGQYF
v_call: TRBV6-1; cdr3_length: 15; j_call: TRBJ2-1; clone_size: many; d_call: TRBD1; cdr3_nt: TGTGCCAGCAGTCAAGGACAGGGATTTAGCGATGAGCAGTTCTTC; cdr3_aa: CASSQGQGFSDEQFF
v_call: TRBV9; cdr3_length: 11; j_call: TRBJ2-3; clone_size: -; d_call: -; cdr3_nt: TGTGCCAGCAGCGCCGGCCGAAATCAGTATTTT; cdr3_aa: CASSAGRNQYF
v_call: TRBV20-1; cdr3_length: 11; j_call: TRBJ1-1; clone_size: many; d_call: -; cdr3_nt: TGCATCCCCGTACGGAAAAATGAAGCTTTCTTT; cdr3_aa: CIPVRKNEAFF
v_call: TRBV7-3; cdr3_length: 16; j_call: TRBJ2-3; clone_size: few; d_call: TRBD1; cdr3_nt: TGTGCCAGCAGCCCATACAGGGGGCGCATAGTAGATACGCAGTATTTT; cdr3_aa: CASSPYRGRIVDTQYF
v_call: TRBV12-3/TRBV12-4; cdr3_length: 15; j_call: TRBJ1-1; clone_size: many; d_call: -; cdr3_nt: TGTGCCAGCAGTTTACTCTGGGGTGCGAGGACTGAAGCTTTCTTT; cdr3_aa: CASSLLWGARTEAFF
v_call: TRBV4-2; cdr3_length: 14; j_call: TRBJ1-1; clone_size: many; d_call: -; cdr3_nt: TGTGCCAGCAGCCAAACGTCTGGGGACACTGAAGCTTTCTTT; cdr3_aa: CASSQTSGDTEAFF
v_call: TRBV7-9; cdr3_length: 15; j_call: TRBJ2-4; clone_size: many; d_call: -; cdr3_nt: TGTGCCAGCAGCCTCACAAGGGACCGTAAAAACATTCAGTACTTC; cdr3_aa: CASSLTRDRKNIQYF
v_call: TRBV7-3; cdr3_length: 15; j_call: TRBJ2-1; clone_size: few; d_call: TRBD2; cdr3_nt: TGTGCCAGCAGCTTAAAACTAGCGGGAACGGGCGAGCAGTTCTTC; cdr3_aa: CASSLKLAGTGEQFF
v_call: TRBV9; cdr3_length: 12; j_call: TRBJ2-5; clone_size: many; d_call: -; cdr3_nt: TGTGCCAGCAGTCGTAACGCGGAGACCCAGTACTTC; cdr3_aa: CASSRNAETQYF
v_call: TRBV29-1; cdr3_length: 13; j_call: TRBJ1-1; clone_size: many; d_call: -; cdr3_nt: TGCAGCGTTGGGGCGACCTTGAACACTGAAGCTTTCTTT; cdr3_aa: CSVGATLNTEAFF
v_call: TRBV27; cdr3_length: 16; j_call: TRBJ2-1; clone_size: -; d_call: TRBD2; cdr3_nt: TGTGCCAGCAGTCCGTCACTAGCGGGAGTTGCCAGTGAGCAGTTCTTC; cdr3_aa: CASSPSLAGVASEQFF
v_call: TRBV19; cdr3_length: 16; j_call: TRBJ2-2; clone_size: few; d_call: TRBD1; cdr3_nt: TGTGCCAGTAGTATTATTCCGGGACAGGGGACCGGGGAGCTGTTTTTT; cdr3_aa: CASSIIPGQGTGELFF
v_call: TRBV9; cdr3_length: 15; j_call: TRBJ2-2; clone_size: few; d_call: TRBD2; cdr3_nt: TGTGCCAGCAGCGTCACTAGCGGATACACCGGGGAGCTGTTTTTT; cdr3_aa: CASSVTSGYTGELFF
v_call: TRBV2; cdr3_length: 14; j_call: TRBJ2-1; clone_size: -; d_call: -; cdr3_nt: TGTGCCAGCAGTGAGAGGATCCGAAGGAATGAGCAGTTCTTC; cdr3_aa: CASSERIRRNEQFF
v_call: TRBV11-2; cdr3_length: 15; j_call: TRBJ2-5; clone_size: many; d_call: -; cdr3_nt: TGTGCCAGCAATTCCCACCGCAGGGGGGCAGAGACCCAGTACTTC; cdr3_aa: CASNSHRRGAETQYF
v_call: TRBV24-1; cdr3_length: 17; j_call: TRBJ2-3; clone_size: many; d_call: TRBD1; cdr3_nt: TGTGCCACCAGTGGGGGACAGGGGGCTACGTGGGCAGATACGCAGTATTTT; cdr3_aa: CATSGGQGATWADTQYF